A selection of T cell receptor beta chains follows, all from one sample in a study of blood T cell repertoires in COVID-19. Profiled with immunoSEQ multiplex PCR; TCRdb holds only in-frame clones, not every one. The repertoire holds roughly 77,000 clones, less than 85% seen once, with under 5% in the top ten. The source material was peripheral blood. The receptor set was obtained from a woman in her seventies with acute or convalescent COVID-19. Each CDR3 is given with its conserved first and last residue. The D gene is left open where the match is weak. Some rows mark clone size as missing; the rest say once, few, many or name a class of expanded clone.

J: TRBJ1-2
size: NA
V: TRBV29-1
length: 15
D: TRBD1
DNA: TGCAGCGTTTCTTCTAGTACAGGGGGAATTGGTGGCTACACCTTC
CDR3: CSVSSSTGGIGGYTF

J: TRBJ2-7
size: NA
V: TRBV7-3
length: 15
D: TRBD2
DNA: TGTGCCAGCAGCTTATTTGGCGGGGGGGCCTTCGAGCAGTACTTC
CDR3: CASSLFGGGAFEQYF

J: TRBJ2-4
size: few
V: TRBV6-6
length: 20
D: TRBD2
DNA: TGTGCCAGCAGCGTTTCTAATATCCGGGGGGGGTCGCTAGCCAAAAACATTCAGTACTTC
CDR3: CASSVSNIRGGSLAKNIQYF

J: TRBJ2-3
size: NA
V: TRBV9
length: 16
D: TRBD2
DNA: TGTGCCAGCAGCCCCTTTGCGGGGGGGTTCACAGATACGCAGTATTTT
CDR3: CASSPFAGGFTDTQYF

J: TRBJ1-2
size: NA
V: TRBV12-3/TRBV12-4
length: 11
D: TRBD1
DNA: TGTGCCAGCAGGACAGGGTATGGCTACACCTTC
CDR3: CASRTGYGYTF

J: TRBJ2-3
size: NA
V: TRBV24-1
length: 15
D: NA
DNA: TGTGCCACCAGCCAGTTCCGGGGGAGCACAGATACGCAGTATTTT
CDR3: CATSQFRGSTDTQYF

J: TRBJ1-3
size: few
V: TRBV10-3
length: 16
D: TRBD1
DNA: TGTGCCATCAGTGAGTCGACAGGGCTCTCTGGAAACACCATATATTTT
CDR3: CAISESTGLSGNTIYF

J: TRBJ1-2
size: NA
V: TRBV7-8
length: 12
D: NA
DNA: TGTGCCAGCAGCCTCGACACCTATGGCTACACCTTC
CDR3: CASSLDTYGYTF

J: TRBJ1-6
size: once
V: TRBV5-6
length: 17
D: NA
DNA: TGTGCCAGCAGCTTTGGGACTCCTTTTTTTGATAATTCACCCCTCCACTTT
CDR3: CASSFGTPFFDNSPLHF

J: TRBJ2-7
size: NA
V: TRBV24-1
length: 13
D: NA
DNA: TGTGCCACCAGTGGATATACAGGAGGGGAGCAGTACTTC
CDR3: CATSGYTGGEQYF

J: TRBJ2-3
size: NA
V: TRBV20-1
length: 16
D: NA
DNA: TGCAGTGCTAGTGATCTATGGGGGGTTAGCACAGATACGCAGTATTTT
CDR3: CSASDLWGVSTDTQYF

J: TRBJ2-3
size: NA
V: TRBV5-1
length: 17
D: NA
DNA: TGCGCCAGCAGCTTGAAACCACAGGGAAGTAGCACAGATACGCAGTATTTT
CDR3: CASSLKPQGSSTDTQYF

J: TRBJ2-1
size: NA
V: TRBV9
length: 13
D: TRBD2
DNA: TGTGCCAGCAGCGTCACTAGCGGGGCGGAGCAGTTCTTC
CDR3: CASSVTSGAEQFF

J: TRBJ1-2
size: NA
V: TRBV3-1/TRBV3-2
length: 15
D: NA
DNA: TGTGCCAGCAGCCCCTACAGGGCGCTCGACGATGGCTACACCTTC
CDR3: CASSPYRALDDGYTF

J: TRBJ1-5
size: once
V: TRBV15
length: 15
D: NA
DNA: TGTGCCACCAGCAGTACAGTCGGATACAATCAGCCCCAGCATTTT
CDR3: CATSSTVGYNQPQHF

J: TRBJ1-1
size: NA
V: TRBV19
length: 11
D: NA
DNA: TGTGCCAGTAGTCCGGGCACTGAAGCTTTCTTT
CDR3: CASSPGTEAFF

J: TRBJ2-7
size: NA
V: TRBV5-8
length: 15
D: NA
DNA: TGTGCCAGCAGCCGCCAGGGTACTGGCTCCTACGAGCAGTACTTC
CDR3: CASSRQGTGSYEQYF

J: TRBJ1-1
size: NA
V: TRBV6-2/TRBV6-3
length: 13
D: NA
DNA: TGTGCCAGCAGTTACTTGCAGGCAACTGAAGCTTTCTTT
CDR3: CASSYLQATEAFF